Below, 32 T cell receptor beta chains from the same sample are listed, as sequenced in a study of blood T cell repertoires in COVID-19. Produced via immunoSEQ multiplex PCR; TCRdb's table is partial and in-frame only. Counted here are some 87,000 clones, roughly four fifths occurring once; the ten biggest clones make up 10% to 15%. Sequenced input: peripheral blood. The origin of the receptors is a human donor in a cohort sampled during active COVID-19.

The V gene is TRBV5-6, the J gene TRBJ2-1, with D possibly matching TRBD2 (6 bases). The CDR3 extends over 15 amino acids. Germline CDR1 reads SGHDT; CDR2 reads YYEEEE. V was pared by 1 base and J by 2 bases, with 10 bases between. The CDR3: CASSLRLGAYNEQFF. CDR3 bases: TGTGCCAGCAGCTTGCGACTAGGAGCCTACAATGAGCAGTTCTTC.

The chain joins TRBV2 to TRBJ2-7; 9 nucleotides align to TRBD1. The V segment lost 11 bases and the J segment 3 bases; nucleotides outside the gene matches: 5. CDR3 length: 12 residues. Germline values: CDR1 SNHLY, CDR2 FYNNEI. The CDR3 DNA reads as TGTGCCGTTGGGACAGGGTACTACGAGCAGTACTTC. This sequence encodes CAVGTGYYEQYF.

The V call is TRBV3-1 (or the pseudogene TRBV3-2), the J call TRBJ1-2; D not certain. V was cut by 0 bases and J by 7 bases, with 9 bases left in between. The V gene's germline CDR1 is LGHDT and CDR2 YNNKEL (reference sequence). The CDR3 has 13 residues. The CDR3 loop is CASSQDGQRGYTF. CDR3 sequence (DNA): TGTGCCAGCAGCCAAGATGGCCAACGTGGCTACACCTTC.

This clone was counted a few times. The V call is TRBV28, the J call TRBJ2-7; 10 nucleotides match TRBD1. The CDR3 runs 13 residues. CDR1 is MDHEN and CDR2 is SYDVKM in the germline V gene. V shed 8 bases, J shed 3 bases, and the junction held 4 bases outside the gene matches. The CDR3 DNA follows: TGTGCCAGCGGGGGACAGGGGATCTACGAGCAGTACTTC. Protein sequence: CASGGQGIYEQYF.

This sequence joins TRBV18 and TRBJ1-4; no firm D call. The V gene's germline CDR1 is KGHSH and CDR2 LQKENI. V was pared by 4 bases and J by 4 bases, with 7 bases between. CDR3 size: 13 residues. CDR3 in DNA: TGTGCCAGCTCACGCGGAGTTAATGAAAAACTGTTTTTT. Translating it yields CASSRGVNEKLFF.

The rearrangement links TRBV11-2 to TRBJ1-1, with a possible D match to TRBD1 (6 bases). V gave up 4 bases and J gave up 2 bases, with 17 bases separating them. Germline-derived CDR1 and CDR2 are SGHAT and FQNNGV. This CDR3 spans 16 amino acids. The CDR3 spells CASSSPSGGANTEAFF. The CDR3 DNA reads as TGTGCCAGCAGCTCCCCGTCGGGGGGGGCTAACACTGAAGCTTTCTTT.

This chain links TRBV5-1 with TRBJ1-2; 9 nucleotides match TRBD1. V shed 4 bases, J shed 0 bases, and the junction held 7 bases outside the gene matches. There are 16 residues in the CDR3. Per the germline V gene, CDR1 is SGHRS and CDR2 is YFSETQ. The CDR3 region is CASSQGQGTTNYGYTF. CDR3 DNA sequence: TGCGCCAGCAGCCAAGGACAGGGGACAACTAACTATGGCTACACCTTC.

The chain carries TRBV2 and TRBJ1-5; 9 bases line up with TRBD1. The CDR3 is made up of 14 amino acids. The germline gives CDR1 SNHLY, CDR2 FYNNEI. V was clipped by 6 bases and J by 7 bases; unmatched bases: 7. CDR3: CASSADRGDQPQHF. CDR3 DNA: TGTGCCAGCAGCGCGGACAGGGGAGACCAGCCCCAGCATTTT.

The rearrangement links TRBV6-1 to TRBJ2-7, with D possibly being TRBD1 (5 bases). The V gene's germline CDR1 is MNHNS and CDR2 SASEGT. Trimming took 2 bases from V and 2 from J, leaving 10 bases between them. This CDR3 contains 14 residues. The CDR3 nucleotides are TGTGCCAGCAGTGAAAGGGGCGGACCCTACGAGCAGTACTTC. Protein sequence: CASSERGGPYEQYF.

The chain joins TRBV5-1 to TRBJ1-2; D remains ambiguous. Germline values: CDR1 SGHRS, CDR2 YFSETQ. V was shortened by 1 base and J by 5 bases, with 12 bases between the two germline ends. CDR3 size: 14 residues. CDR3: CASSLRVTKYGYTF. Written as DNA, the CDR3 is TGCGCCAGCAGCTTGCGTGTAACAAAGTATGGCTACACCTTC.

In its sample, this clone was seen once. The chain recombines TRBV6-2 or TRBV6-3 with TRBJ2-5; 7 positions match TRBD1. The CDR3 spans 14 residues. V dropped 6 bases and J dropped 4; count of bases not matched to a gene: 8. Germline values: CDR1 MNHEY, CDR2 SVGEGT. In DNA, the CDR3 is TGTGCCAGCAGCCGGAGACAGGGCGGAGAGACCCAGTACTTC. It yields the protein CASSRRQGGETQYF.

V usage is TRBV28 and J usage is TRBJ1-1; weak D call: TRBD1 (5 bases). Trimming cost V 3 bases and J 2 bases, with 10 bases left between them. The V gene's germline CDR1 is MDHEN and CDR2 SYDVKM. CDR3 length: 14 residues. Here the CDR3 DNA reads TGTGCCAGCAGTTTGTCAGGGCAAAACACTGAAGCTTTCTTT. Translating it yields CASSLSGQNTEAFF.

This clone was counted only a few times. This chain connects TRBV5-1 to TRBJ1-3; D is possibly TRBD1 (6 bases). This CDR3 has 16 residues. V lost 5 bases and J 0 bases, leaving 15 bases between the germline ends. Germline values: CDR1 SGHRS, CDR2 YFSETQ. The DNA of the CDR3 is TGCGCCAGCAGTTACAGGGAAGGAGGCTCTGGAAACACCATATATTTT. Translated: CASSYREGGSGNTIYF.

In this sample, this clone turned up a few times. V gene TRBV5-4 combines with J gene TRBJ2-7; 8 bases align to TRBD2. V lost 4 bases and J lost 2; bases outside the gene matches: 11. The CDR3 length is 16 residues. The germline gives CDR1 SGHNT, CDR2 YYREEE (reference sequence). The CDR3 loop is CASSLLGDSGTYEQYF. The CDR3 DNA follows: TGTGCCAGCAGCCTCTTGGGTGATAGCGGGACCTACGAGCAGTACTTC.

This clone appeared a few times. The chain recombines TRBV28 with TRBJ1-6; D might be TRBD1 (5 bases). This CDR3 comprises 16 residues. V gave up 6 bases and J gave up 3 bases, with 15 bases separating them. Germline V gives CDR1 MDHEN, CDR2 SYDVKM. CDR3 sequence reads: CASRPPGGFYNSPLHF. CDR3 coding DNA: TGTGCCAGCAGACCCCCCGGGGGATTCTATAATTCACCCCTCCACTTT.

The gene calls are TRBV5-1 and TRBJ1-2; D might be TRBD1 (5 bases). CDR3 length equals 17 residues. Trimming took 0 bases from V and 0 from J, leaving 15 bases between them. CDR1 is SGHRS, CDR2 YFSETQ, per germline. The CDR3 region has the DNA TGCGCCAGCAGCTTGGGCGGTTGGGGCGAAGCTAACTATGGCTACACCTTC. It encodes CASSLGGWGEANYGYTF.

The CDR3 DNA is TGTGCCAGCAGTCGTGCCGGGACTAGGAGTTACGAGCAGTACTTC. Protein: CASSRAGTRSYEQYF. The chain employs TRBV6-2 or TRBV6-3 and TRBJ2-7; 8 bases are a match to TRBD2. The CDR3 spans 15 residues. Germline lookup yields CDR1 MNHEY and CDR2 SVGEGT. V lost 5 bases, J lost 4 bases, and 10 bases stayed unmatched.

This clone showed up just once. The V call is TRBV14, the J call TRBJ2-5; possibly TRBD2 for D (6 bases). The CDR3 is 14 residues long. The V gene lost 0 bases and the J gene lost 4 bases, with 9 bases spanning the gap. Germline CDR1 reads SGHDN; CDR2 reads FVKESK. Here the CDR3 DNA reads TGTGCCAGCAGCCAAGATCTAGCGAGAGAGACCCAGTACTTC. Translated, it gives CASSQDLARETQYF.

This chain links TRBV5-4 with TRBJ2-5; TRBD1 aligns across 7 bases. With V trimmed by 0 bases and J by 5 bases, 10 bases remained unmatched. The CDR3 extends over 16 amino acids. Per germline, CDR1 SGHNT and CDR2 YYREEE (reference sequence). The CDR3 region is CASSLGSGGMRETQYF. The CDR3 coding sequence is TGTGCCAGCAGCTTGGGTTCAGGGGGTATGAGGGAGACCCAGTACTTC. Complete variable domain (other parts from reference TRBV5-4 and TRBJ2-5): ETGVTQSPTHLIKTRGQQVTLRCSSQSGHNTVSWYQQALGQGPQFIFQYYREEENGRGNFPPRFSGLQFPNYSSELNVNALELDDSALYLCASSLGSGGMRETQYFGPGTRLLVL.

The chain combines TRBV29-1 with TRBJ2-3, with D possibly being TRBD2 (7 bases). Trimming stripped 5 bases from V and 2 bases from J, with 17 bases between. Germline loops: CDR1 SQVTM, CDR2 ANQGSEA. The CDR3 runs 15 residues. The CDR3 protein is CSVRVGGTSTDTQYF. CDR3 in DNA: TGCAGCGTTCGGGTCGGGGGGACATCCACAGATACGCAGTATTTT.

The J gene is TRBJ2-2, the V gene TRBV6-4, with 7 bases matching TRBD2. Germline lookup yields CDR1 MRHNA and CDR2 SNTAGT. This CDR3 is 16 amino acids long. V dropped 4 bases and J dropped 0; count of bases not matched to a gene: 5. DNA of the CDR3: TGTGCCAGCAGTGTCTTGGGGACTACGAACACCGGGGAGCTGTTTTTT. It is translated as CASSVLGTTNTGELFF.

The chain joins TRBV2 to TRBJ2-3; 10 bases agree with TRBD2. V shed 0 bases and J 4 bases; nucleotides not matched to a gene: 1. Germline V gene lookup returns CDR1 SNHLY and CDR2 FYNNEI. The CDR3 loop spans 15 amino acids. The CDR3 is CASSEASGGSDTQYF. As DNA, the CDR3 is TGTGCCAGCAGTGAAGCTAGCGGGGGGTCAGATACGCAGTATTTT.

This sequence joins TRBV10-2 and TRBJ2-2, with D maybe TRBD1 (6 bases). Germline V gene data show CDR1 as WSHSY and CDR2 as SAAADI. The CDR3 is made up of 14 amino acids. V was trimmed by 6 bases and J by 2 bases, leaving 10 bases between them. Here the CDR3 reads CASRGTQNTGELFF. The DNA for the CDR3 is TGCGCCAGCAGGGGGACACAAAACACCGGGGAGCTGTTTTTT.

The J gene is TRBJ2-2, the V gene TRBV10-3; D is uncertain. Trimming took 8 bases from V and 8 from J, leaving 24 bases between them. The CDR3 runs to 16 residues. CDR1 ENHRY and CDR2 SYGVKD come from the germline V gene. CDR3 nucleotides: TGTGCCATCGCCTCTTTTGCGGTCGGCGTTCGAGGGGAGCTGTTTTTT. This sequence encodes CAIASFAVGVRGELFF.

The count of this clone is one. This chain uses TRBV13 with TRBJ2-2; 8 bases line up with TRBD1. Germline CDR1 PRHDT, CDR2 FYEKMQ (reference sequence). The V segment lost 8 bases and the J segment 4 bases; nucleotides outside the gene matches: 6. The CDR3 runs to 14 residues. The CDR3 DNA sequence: TGTGCCAGCGGAGGACAGGGAGGCACCGGGGAGCTGTTTTTT. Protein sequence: CASGGQGGTGELFF.

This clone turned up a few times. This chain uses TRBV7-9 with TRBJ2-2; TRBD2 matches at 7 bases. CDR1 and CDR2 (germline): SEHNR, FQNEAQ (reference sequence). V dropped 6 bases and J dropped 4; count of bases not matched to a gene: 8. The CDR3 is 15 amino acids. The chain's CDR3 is CASRQGRGTTGELFF. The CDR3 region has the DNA TGTGCCAGCAGACAAGGGCGGGGGACCACCGGGGAGCTGTTTTTT.

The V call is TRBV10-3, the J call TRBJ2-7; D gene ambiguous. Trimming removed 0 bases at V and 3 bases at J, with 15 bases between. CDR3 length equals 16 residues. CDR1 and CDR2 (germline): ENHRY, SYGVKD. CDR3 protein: CAISESTRSVVYEQYF. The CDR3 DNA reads TGTGCCATCAGTGAGTCGACACGGTCCGTCGTCTACGAGCAGTACTTC.

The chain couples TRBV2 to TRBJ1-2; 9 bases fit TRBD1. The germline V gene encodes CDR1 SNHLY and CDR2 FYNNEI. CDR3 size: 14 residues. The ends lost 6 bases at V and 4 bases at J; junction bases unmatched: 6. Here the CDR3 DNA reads TGTGCCAGCAGCGGACAGGGGAAAAGCTATGGCTACACCTTC. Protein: CASSGQGKSYGYTF.

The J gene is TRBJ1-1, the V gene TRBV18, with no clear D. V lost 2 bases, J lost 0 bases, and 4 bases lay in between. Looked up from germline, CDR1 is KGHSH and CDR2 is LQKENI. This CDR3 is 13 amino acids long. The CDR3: CASSPAMNTEAFF. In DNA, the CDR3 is TGTGCCAGCTCACCAGCGATGAACACTGAAGCTTTCTTT.

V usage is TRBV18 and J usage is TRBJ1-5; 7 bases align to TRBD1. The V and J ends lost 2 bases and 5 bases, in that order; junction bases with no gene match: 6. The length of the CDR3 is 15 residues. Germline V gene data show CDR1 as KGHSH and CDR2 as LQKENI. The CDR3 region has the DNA TGTGCCAGCTCACCATTTGAGACAGGGCATCAGCCCCAGCATTTT. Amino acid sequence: CASSPFETGHQPQHF. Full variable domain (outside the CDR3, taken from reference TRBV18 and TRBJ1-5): NAGVMQNPRHLVRRRGQEARLRCSPMKGHSHVYWYRQLPEEGLKFMVYLQKENIIDESGMPKERFSAEFPKEGPSILRIQQVVRGDSAAYFCASSPFETGHQPQHFGDGTRLSIL.

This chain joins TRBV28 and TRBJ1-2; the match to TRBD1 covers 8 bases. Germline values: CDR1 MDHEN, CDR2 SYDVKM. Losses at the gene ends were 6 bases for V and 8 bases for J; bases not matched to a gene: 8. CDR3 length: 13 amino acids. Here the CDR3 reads CASRPQGAGGYTF. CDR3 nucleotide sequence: TGTGCCAGCAGACCTCAGGGGGCGGGAGGCTACACCTTC.

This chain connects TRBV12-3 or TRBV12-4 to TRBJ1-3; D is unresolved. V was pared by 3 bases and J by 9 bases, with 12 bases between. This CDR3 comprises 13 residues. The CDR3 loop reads CASSFEGAGTIYF. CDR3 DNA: TGTGCCAGCAGTTTTGAGGGCGCGGGCACCATATATTTT.